One T cell receptor (beta chain) is described in this entry. Antigen specificity is unknown. The table came from immunoSEQ multiplex PCR; TCRdb's copy has only in-frame clones and leaves some out. The sample yields thousands of clones, 39% seen once. The source of the sample is a study of STAT3 mutations in large granular lymphocyte leukemia. Study-level points and caveats: Every T-cell large granular lymphocyte leukemia patient had at least one immunodominant TCR beta clonotype. Clonal expansion was inferred from samples taken at other timepoints. Persisting codominant clonotypes may have hidden a small pathogenic clone. Variable sampling intervals and differing treatment regimens complicated linking therapy response to TCR clonal burden changes.

Germline V gene data show CDR1 as MGHDK and CDR2 as SYGVNS. V shed 2 bases, J shed 4 bases, and the junction held 3 bases outside the gene matches. This CDR3 region has 15 residues. Sequenced input: peripheral blood mononuclear cells. The chain is built from TRBV25-1 and TRBJ1-4, with 8 bases identical to TRBD1. This receptor was taken from a man in his 60s with T-cell large granular lymphocyte leukemia. Some clones in this sample may be carry-over from other donors' samples. CDR3 bases: TGTGCCAGCAGTGAACCCGGACAGGGTAATGAAAAACTGTTTTTT. Translated, it gives CASSEPGQGNEKLFF.